This entry is about one T cell receptor beta chain. This sample is drawn from a study of early T cells in non-severe SARS-CoV-2 infection. Study-level information: The study sequenced bulk RNA from unsorted whole blood, with chains unpaired.

CDR1 LGHNA and CDR2 YNFKEQ come from the germline V gene. This CDR3 contains 13 residues. V lost 5 bases and J lost 5, with 9 bases in between. TCRdb re-analysed the 5' RACE reads in MiXCR, keeping a single row per CDR3 protein. The table includes 38,000 or so distinct CDR3 sequences, approximately 4.6% detected once. Sequencing input: whole blood. The source of this sequence is an adult who was a healthcare worker with PCR-confirmed SARS-CoV-2 infection or an uninfected control (not recorded which). This chain uses TRBV4-2 with TRBJ1-4; D uncertain. CDR3 in DNA: TGTGCCAGCAGCACTTCGCAGAATGAAAAACTGTTTTTT. This codes for CASSTSQNEKLFF.